The rows below give T cell receptor beta chains drawn from one sample of a study of blood T cells in healthy people across ages. MiXCR was run by TCRdb on the 5' RACE reads, yielding one entry per CDR3 protein. This repertoire shows around 1,500,000 distinct CDR3 sequences, 28% found once; its top ten account for about 7.7%. Sequencing was done on a sample of blood. The receptors were gathered from a woman in her twenties or thirties in good health. CDR3s include the opening cysteine and the closing phenylalanine or tryptophan. The D gene is left open where the match is weak. A clone size is listed for some rows: how often the clone was seen (once, few, many), or a class if it is expanded.

clone_size	j_call	d_call	v_call	cdr3_nt	cdr3_aa
NA	TRBJ2-4	NA	TRBV27	TGTGCCAGCAGGTTGGGCTGGAAAAACATTCAGTACTTC	CASRLGWKNIQYF
NA	TRBJ1-2	NA	TRBV20-1	TGCAGTGCTCCCGGGGCCCCTAACTATGGCTACACCTTC	CSAPGAPNYGYTF
NA	TRBJ2-5	NA	TRBV28	TGTGCCAGCAGTCCCTACCTTTGGACAGACGCGACCCAGTACTTC	CASSPYLWTDATQYF
NA	TRBJ2-1	NA	TRBV7-2	TGTGCCAACAGAGCACTAGGCGCGGGTGAGCAGTTCTTC	CANRALGAGEQFF
many	TRBJ2-1	NA	TRBV27	TGTGCCAGCAGGAGAACTACCACCCCTTACAATGAGCAGTTCTTC	CASRRTTTPYNEQFF
NA	TRBJ2-4	NA	TRBV4-3	TGCGCCAGCAGCCAAGATTCCCGGCCGGGGAACATTCAGTACTTC	CASSQDSRPGNIQYF
few	TRBJ1-1	NA	TRBV5-1	TGCGCCAGCAGCGAACCGGGAACCAACACTGAAGCTTTCTTT	CASSEPGTNTEAFF
NA	TRBJ1-4	TRBD1	TRBV2	TGTGCCAGCAGTAGACAGGGGATTTCCAATGAAAAACTGTTTTTT	CASSRQGISNEKLFF
NA	TRBJ1-1	NA	TRBV9	TGTGCCAGCAGCGTAGCCACCATGAACACTGAAGCTTTCTTT	CASSVATMNTEAFF
many	TRBJ2-5	TRBD2	TRBV12-3/TRBV12-4	TGTGCCAGCAGTTACCAGCGGGAGGCTGCGCAGTACTTC	CASSYQREAAQYF
few	TRBJ2-1	NA	TRBV6-1	TGTGCCAGCAGGAACGGAAACAATGAGCAGTTCTTC	CASRNGNNEQFF
few	TRBJ1-1	TRBD1	TRBV29-1	TGCAGCCTGCGGCGACAGGGGAACACTGAAGCTTTCTTT	CSLRRQGNTEAFF
NA	TRBJ2-3	TRBD2	TRBV4-1	TGCGCCAGCAGCCCAAGGACGGCTGGACTAGCGGGCATAACAGATACGCAGTATTTT	CASSPRTAGLAGITDTQYF
once	TRBJ1-1	NA	TRBV13	TGTGCCAGCAGCGGTCCGGGTTCAAACACTGAAGCTTTCTTT	CASSGPGSNTEAFF
few	TRBJ2-2	NA	TRBV20-1	TGCAGTGCATCAACCAGCGGGGAGCTGTTTTTT	CSASTSGELFF
NA	TRBJ1-5	NA	TRBV12-3/TRBV12-4	TGTGCCAGCACCAAATCGGACAGCTATAGCAATCAGCCCCAGCATTTT	CASTKSDSYSNQPQHF
few	TRBJ2-6	TRBD2	TRBV27	TGTGCCAGCAGCCCCCGTGGAGGGAGGGCCTCTGGGGCCAACGTCCTGACTTTC	CASSPRGGRASGANVLTF
NA	TRBJ2-5	NA	TRBV15	TGTGCCACCAGCAGAGAAGGGTTGAGCGAGACCCAGTACTTC	CATSREGLSETQYF
few	TRBJ2-6	NA	TRBV20-1	TGCAGTGCTAATACAGGGAATAAAGGTGGGGCCAACGTCCTGACTTTC	CSANTGNKGGANVLTF
NA	TRBJ2-2	TRBD1	TRBV28	TGTGCCAGACAGGGGGATTCGAACACCGGGGAGCTGTTTTTT	CARQGDSNTGELFF
few	TRBJ1-1	NA	TRBV15	TGTGCCACCAGCAGAGAGATGAACACTGAAGCTTTCTTT	CATSREMNTEAFF
many	TRBJ2-3	TRBD2	TRBV7-2	TGTGCCAGCAGTAGGGAGGGCCTTCTAGATACGCAGTATTTT	CASSREGLLDTQYF
NA	TRBJ2-3	NA	TRBV9	TGTGCCAGCAGCGTAGAGGGGGGCCTCGGCACAGATACGCAGTATTTT	CASSVEGGLGTDTQYF
many	TRBJ2-4	NA	TRBV29-1	TGCAGCGTGGCCCGACATGATCAAAACATTCAGTACTTC	CSVARHDQNIQYF
NA	TRBJ2-1	TRBD2	TRBV7-2	TGTGCCAGCAGCTTGGGAGGGCGGGCGACCGCATCTAATGAGCAGTTCTTC	CASSLGGRATASNEQFF
NA	TRBJ2-7	NA	TRBV20-1	TGCAGTGTGGGGTGGGACGAGCAGTACTTC	CSVGWDEQYF
few	TRBJ1-2	NA	TRBV21-1	TGTGCCAGCAGCAAAGTGAGTCCGAGAATATATGGCTACACCTTC	CASSKVSPRIYGYTF
NA	TRBJ2-2	NA	TRBV4-1	TGCGCCAGCAGCCAAGACGACAGCCCGGGGAGCACCGGGGAGCTGTTTTTT	CASSQDDSPGSTGELFF
few	TRBJ2-2	TRBD1	TRBV9	TGTGCCAGCAGCCCCCACAACAGGGGAACTGGGGAGCTGTTTTTT	CASSPHNRGTGELFF
once	TRBJ2-7	TRBD1	TRBV7-2	TGTGCCAGCAGCTTAACCCGGGACAGAACCTACGAGCAGTACTTC	CASSLTRDRTYEQYF
NA	TRBJ2-7	NA	TRBV14	TGTGCCAGCAGCCAATTCCAGGGATACGAGCAGTACTTC	CASSQFQGYEQYF
NA	TRBJ2-1	NA	TRBV7-9	TGTGCCAGCAGCTCGGAAGTCGATGAGCAGTTCTTC	CASSSEVDEQFF
NA	TRBJ1-2	NA	TRBV6-5	TGTGCCAGCGGCGCACTTCGGGGGGGAGGTAACTATGGCTACACCTTC	CASGALRGGGNYGYTF
many	TRBJ2-7	TRBD1	TRBV29-1	TGCAGCGCCCTAGGACAGGACTACGAGCAGTACTTC	CSALGQDYEQYF
NA	TRBJ1-5	TRBD1	TRBV20-1	TGCGGTGCTACAGGGGTCGCGGATGATCAGCCCCAGCATTTT	CGATGVADDQPQHF
few	TRBJ2-7	NA	TRBV12-3/TRBV12-4	TGTGCCAGCAGTAGGGGGGGCAGGGGGCGCGGATACGAGCAGTACTTC	CASSRGGRGRGYEQYF
NA	TRBJ2-7	NA	TRBV5-1	TGCGCCAGCAGCTTGGTCGGGGATTCTAGCTTTTACGAGCAGTACTTC	CASSLVGDSSFYEQYF
few	TRBJ1-2	TRBD1	TRBV3-1	TGTGCCAGCAGCCTAAGAATTCAGGGGGCTGAGGGCTACACCTTC	CASSLRIQGAEGYTF
many	TRBJ2-5	NA	TRBV29-1	TGCAGCGTTGAAACCTCCGGTGCCGAGACCCAGTACTTC	CSVETSGAETQYF
NA	TRBJ1-3	NA	TRBV7-2	TGTGCCAGCAGCCAGACATCAAACTCTGGAAACACCATATATTTT	CASSQTSNSGNTIYF
many	TRBJ2-5	NA	TRBV29-1	TGCAGCTCCGACACGGAAACGGTCCAAGAGACCCAGTACTTC	CSSDTETVQETQYF
few	TRBJ2-2	NA	TRBV4-1	TGTGCCAGCAGTTTATCGCAGCCAAACACCGGGGAGCTGTTTTTT	CASSLSQPNTGELFF